A selection of T cell receptor beta chains follows, all from one sample in a study of blood T cell repertoires in COVID-19. Using immunoSEQ multiplex PCR, the repertoire was profiled, and TCRdb retains in-frame clones only, with some absent. The data contain approximately 130,000 clones, more than 75% of them seen just once; the ten biggest clones take up 1.5% to 1.9%. The specimen sequenced was peripheral blood. These receptors all come from a human donor in a cohort sampled during active COVID-19. Each CDR3 is given without its conserved first and last residue.

j_call,cdr3_length,v_call,cdr3_aa
TRBJ2-1,12,TRBV7-9,ASSFGPQRNEQF
TRBJ2-7,12,TRBV28,ASRSDRVLGEQY
TRBJ1-4,16,TRBV2,ASSESPGQGEGNEKLF
TRBJ1-2,13,TRBV6-5,ASSYSGQGAGGYT
TRBJ2-7,14,TRBV18,ASSPAGGSPSYEQY
TRBJ2-7,12,TRBV19,ASSISVGAYEQY
TRBJ1-2,13,TRBV19,ASSIDVSDSNGYT
TRBJ2-3,15,TRBV7-8,ASSLVVAGGARDTQY
TRBJ1-2,11,TRBV6-5,ASSSTGDYGYT
TRBJ1-1,17,TRBV18,ASSPVGGDRGLISPEAF
TRBJ2-1,21,TRBV21-1,ASSKLFRPDAVPGLASYNEQF
TRBJ1-1,11,TRBV2,ASIREGATEAF
TRBJ2-1,12,TRBV18,ASSPPPSYNEQF
TRBJ2-1,13,TRBV20-1,SASSLSGRPNEQF
TRBJ2-6,16,TRBV5-1,ASSWWDRGLSGANVLT
TRBJ1-5,12,TRBV6-5,ASRARQLGQPQH
TRBJ1-3,11,TRBV27,ASSMGLRNTIY
TRBJ1-4,14,TRBV4-1,ASSQKPSDNEGKLF
TRBJ2-3,13,TRBV6-4,ASSSQSGGTDTQY
TRBJ1-4,13,TRBV6-5,ASSYSGQAYEKLF
TRBJ2-3,12,TRBV9,ASSVGGVVDTQY
TRBJ1-2,16,TRBV6-6,ASSRPGQTDTPNYGYT
TRBJ1-6,12,TRBV28,ASSWGGVYSPLH
TRBJ1-1,12,TRBV29-1,SVSYGTGGTEAF